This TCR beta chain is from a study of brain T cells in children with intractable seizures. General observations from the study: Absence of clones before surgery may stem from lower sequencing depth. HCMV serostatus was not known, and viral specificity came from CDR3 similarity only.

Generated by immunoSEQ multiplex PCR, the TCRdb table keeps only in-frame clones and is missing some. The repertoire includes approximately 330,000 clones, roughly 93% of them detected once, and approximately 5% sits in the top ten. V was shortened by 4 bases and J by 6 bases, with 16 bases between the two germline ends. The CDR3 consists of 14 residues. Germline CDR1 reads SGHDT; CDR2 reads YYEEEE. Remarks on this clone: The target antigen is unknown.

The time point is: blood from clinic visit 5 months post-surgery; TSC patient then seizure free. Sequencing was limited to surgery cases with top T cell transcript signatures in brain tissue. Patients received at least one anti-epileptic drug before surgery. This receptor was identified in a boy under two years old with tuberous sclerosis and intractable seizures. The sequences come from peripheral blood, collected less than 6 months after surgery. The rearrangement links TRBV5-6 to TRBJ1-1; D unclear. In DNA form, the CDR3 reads TGTGCCAGCAGCCTCGGCGGGGTCCGGGCTGAAGCTTTCTTT. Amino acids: CASSLGGVRAEAFF. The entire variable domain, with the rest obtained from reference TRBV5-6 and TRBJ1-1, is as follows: DAGVTQSPTHLIKTRGQQVTLRCSPKSGHDTVSWYQQALGQGPQFIFQYYEEEERQRGNFPDRFSGHQFPNYSSELNVNALLLGDSALYLCASSLGGVRAEAFFGQGTRLTVV.